The following is a TCR beta chain sequence with its context. This clone has a single count. Its antigen is unknown. There are no base qualities to consult, and no much larger clone falls within one base. V is clipped by 6 bases and J by 2 bases, and the sequence between their germline boundaries is 9 bases long. Sequences MNHEY (CDR1) and SVGAGI (CDR2) are obtained from the germline V gene. Including cysteine and phenylalanine, the CDR3 has 13 amino acids. Here the CDR3 DNA is all that survives: 39 bases in frame from base 1. The immunoSEQ Assay, a bias-controlled multiplex PCR, was used to amplify TCRbeta CDR3 regions from genomic DNA. From the authors' description of their analysis: The number of nucleated cells in each sample was estimated from the amplification of reference gene primers within the assay. To quantify the absolute abundance of each unique TCRbeta CDR3 rearrangement, sequence reads were collapsed and filtered. Productive Simpson clonality was computed per sample as the square root of Simpson's diversity index over productive rearrangements. Here the immuneACCESS table is served through TCRdb, limited to in-frame sequences with V and J called. Missing clones are a known gap in these copies; in checked studies unresolved V genes cover under half, and the rest lacks a known reason. V and J calls and clone size are given by that table; D and trimming were obtained from the DNA. This sample holds tens of thousands of clones; around nine tenths were observed only once. The ten largest clones capture less than 2.5% of the sample.

The collaborating institutions used their own protocols to collect whole blood in K2EDTA tubes. For TCRbeta analysis, collaborator samples were shipped as frozen whole blood, as isolated PBMCs, or as DNA extracted from either sample type. The sample originates from a study of blood T cell repertoires in COVID-19 (dated by TCRdb to 2020 to 2021). Looking at the study overall: Samples covering the acute and convalescent phases of COVID-19 were provided by collaborators in the United States, Italy and Spain. HLA class I and class II types, where available, came from metadata supplied by the sample provider rather than from assay-based typing. Deeply sampled blood TCRbeta repertoires from subjects exposed to, actively infected with, or recovered from COVID-19 were included in the dataset. Samples were obtained from the ongoing ImmuneRACE study (first 160 participants) and from over 1,000 subjects provided by 6 global collaborators. The material from the prospective study consisted of cDNA or gDNA derived from T cells, B-cell-depleted T cells, or PBMCs. A freely available public database, intended as a resource for researchers studying the immune response to SARS-CoV-2, is where the repertoires were released. Nearly every sample came with metadata listing a de-identified subject ID, COVID-19 status, age in years and sex.

Broader findings and caveats from the paper: How much clinical and demographic metadata was included differed by source and by participant, and the metadata was provided uncurated.

Here the chain combines TRBV6-5 and TRBJ2-3; no D gene is confidently identified. The receptor was isolated from a human donor in a cohort sampled during active COVID-19. The sequenced sample was peripheral blood. The DNA reads as follows: TGTGCCAGCAGGACTTTTAACACAGATACGCAGTATTTT. Its product reads: CASRTFNTDTQYF.